This paragraph reports one T cell receptor (beta chain). Its matching antigen is unknown. This sample is drawn from a study of blood T cells in healthy people across ages. Study conclusions and caveats: It was not possible, with unsorted PBMCs, to conclusively compare naive and antigen-experienced cells.

For the second PCR, which ran for roughly 7 to 11 cycles, a sample-barcoded 5' primer and a J-beta primer mix were used. MiXCR, run by TCRdb on the 5' RACE reads, gives a single entry per CDR3 protein. The sample has approximately 1,700,000 distinct CDR3 sequences, 30% to 40% seen once. Per germline, CDR1 DFQATT and CDR2 SNEGSKA (reference sequence). This CDR3 is built from 16 residues. Trimming took off 0 bases at V and 1 base at J, with 13 bases between the two ends. The clonotype originates from a human donor in good health. The V and J genes are TRBV20-1 and TRBJ2-4, with D tentatively TRBD1 (5 bases). The sequencing sample was made of blood. The CDR3 DNA reads as TGCAGTGCTAGAGACAGAAGGGGCTCGGCCAAAAACATTCAGTACTTC. Translated, it gives CSARDRRGSAKNIQYF.